The 26 T cell receptor beta chains presented below share a single source sample, sequenced in a study of Tregs in tolerant kidney transplant recipients. The data were produced by immunoSEQ multiplex PCR, yet TCRdb's version contains in-frame clones alone and is incomplete. The profile covers just under 65,000 clones, with 95% to 98% appearing a single time and 0.34% taken by the ten largest. Sequences were derived from Tregs from blood, sampled before the transplant. Source of these receptors: a human donor who received a combined kidney and bone marrow transplant.

The sample holds one count of this clone. This sequence joins TRBV18 and TRBJ2-7, with TRBD2 matching 10 bases. The CDR3 totals 15 residues. The ends lost 3 bases at V and 1 base at J; junction bases unmatched: 3. Germline lookup yields CDR1 KGHSH and CDR2 LQKENI. CDR3 region: CASSPGLASSYEQYF. The CDR3 DNA is TGTGCCAGCTCACCGGGACTAGCGTCGTCCTACGAGCAGTACTTC. The full variable domain, in which reference TRBV18 and TRBJ2-7 provide the parts outside the CDR3, is NAGVMQNPRHLVRRRGQEARLRCSPMKGHSHVYWYRQLPEEGLKFMVYLQKENIIDESGMPKERFSAEFPKEGPSILRIQQVVRGDSAAYFCASSPGLASSYEQYFGPGTRLTVT.

The rearrangement joins TRBV7-2 to TRBJ2-1, with a tentative D call TRBD2 (5 bases). The germline V gene encodes CDR1 SGHTA and CDR2 FQGNSA. Trimming cost V 6 bases and J 7 bases, with 19 bases left between them. This CDR3 is built from 15 residues. Written as DNA, the CDR3 is TGTGCCAGCAGTTTCAGCGGAGCCCGAAGGAATGAGCAGTTCTTC. Protein sequence: CASSFSGARRNEQFF. The whole variable domain, filled in from reference TRBV7-2 and TRBJ2-1, reads GAGVSQSPSNKVTEKGKDVELRCDPISGHTALYWYRQSLGQGLEFLIYFQGNSAPDKSGLPSDRFSAERTGGSVSTLTIQRTQQEDSAVYLCASSFSGARRNEQFFGPGTRLTVL.

As DNA, the CDR3 is TGTGCCAGCAGCCCTTGGGGGCCCTCAAGTGGCTACACCTTC. This encodes CASSPWGPSSGYTF. This rearrangement joins TRBV7-6 to TRBJ1-2; weak D call: TRBD1 (6 bases). The CDR3 length is 14 residues. Looked up from germline, CDR1 is SGHVS and CDR2 is FNYEAQ. Deletions cut 5 bases from V and 7 bases from J, with 17 bases between.

The genes are TRBV29-1 and TRBJ2-1; 8 bases fit TRBD2. The CDR3 is 16 residues long. Trimming removed 1 base from V and 2 bases from J; junction bases left unmatched: 7. Germline CDR1 reads SQVTM; CDR2 reads ANQGSEA. The CDR3 nucleotides read TGCAGCGTTGAAGGGCCTGCGGGAGGTCCCTACAATGAGCAGTTCTTC. Encoded protein: CSVEGPAGGPYNEQFF.

Only a few counts were recorded for this clone. This rearrangement joins TRBV18 to TRBJ2-1; 8 bases are shared with TRBD2. After removal of 4 bases from V and 8 bases from J, the junction contained 7 bases not matched to a gene. The germline CDR1 and CDR2 sequences are KGHSH and LQKENI. The CDR3 runs 14 residues. In nucleotides, the CDR3 is TGTGCCAGCTCACGAGGACTAGCTTCCGATGAGCAGTTCTTC. As protein: CASSRGLASDEQFF.

The V and J genes are TRBV7-3 and TRBJ2-3; the match to TRBD2 covers 8 bases. CDR1 and CDR2 from the germline V gene are SGHTA and FQGTGA. This CDR3 comprises 15 residues. The trim removed 5 bases at V and 1 base at J, leaving 5 bases unmatched. CDR3 DNA: TGTGCCAGCAGCGCGGGGGGACTGCGCACAGATACGCAGTATTTT. Residues: CASSAGGLRTDTQYF.

The chain couples TRBV6-1 to TRBJ1-2; the D is unclear. This CDR3 is built from 14 residues. Deletions cut 3 bases from V and 7 bases from J, with 15 bases between. Germline-derived CDR1 and CDR2 are MNHNS and SASEGT. CDR3 DNA sequence: TGTGCCAGCAGTGAGGGTGTGCAGGTGCCTGGCTACACCTTC. The encoded protein is CASSEGVQVPGYTF.

The V gene is TRBV7-9, the J gene TRBJ2-3; 8 positions match TRBD2. CDR1 and CDR2 (germline): SEHNR, FQNEAQ (reference sequence). With V trimmed by 5 bases and J by 4 bases, 5 bases remained unmatched. The CDR3 runs to 14 residues. CDR3 bases: TGTGCCAGCAGCCCCGGACTAGCCTCAGATACGCAGTATTTT. It codes for CASSPGLASDTQYF.

This chain joins TRBV7-2 and TRBJ1-5; no reliable D call. The CDR3 contains 16 residues. V lost 0 bases to trimming and J lost 6 bases, with 15 bases between them. Germline lookup yields CDR1 SGHTA and CDR2 FQGNSA. CDR3 nucleotide sequence: TGTGCCAGCAGCTTAGCGCCGCGTGTATCAGGTCAGCCCCAGCATTTT. It is translated as CASSLAPRVSGQPQHF.

The rearrangement uses TRBV27 and TRBJ2-1; a weak D match, TRBD1 (6 bases). The V gene lost 4 bases and the J gene lost 9 bases, with 13 bases spanning the gap. Germline V gene data show CDR1 as MNHEY and CDR2 as SMNVEV (reference sequence). This CDR3 spans 13 amino acids. The CDR3 spells CASSWQGLGEQFF. The CDR3 DNA reads TGTGCCAGCAGTTGGCAGGGGCTGGGTGAGCAGTTCTTC.

This chain links TRBV4-1 with TRBJ2-7; maybe TRBD2 (5 bases). This CDR3 spans 15 amino acids. V was pared by 1 base and J by 2 bases, with 12 bases between. The germline V gene encodes CDR1 MGHRA and CDR2 YSYEKL. CDR3 sequence: CASSQGTQIPYEQYF. CDR3 sequence (DNA): TGCGCCAGCAGCCAAGGGACTCAAATCCCCTACGAGCAGTACTTC.

CDR3 protein: CASSQLQGGNTEAFF. CDR3 nucleotide sequence: TGCGCCAGCAGCCAATTACAGGGGGGGAACACTGAAGCTTTCTTT. The genes are TRBV4-1 and TRBJ1-1, with 8 bases lining up with TRBD1. Germline values: CDR1 MGHRA, CDR2 YSYEKL. The CDR3 sequence is 15 residues long. The V gene end was trimmed by 2 bases and the J gene end by 1 base; junction bases not matched to a gene: 3.

The chain couples TRBV27 to TRBJ2-7; possible D gene TRBD1, 6 bases. Trimming pared 6 bases from V and 2 bases from J, leaving 26 bases between. CDR1 is MNHEY and CDR2 is SMNVEV in the germline V gene (reference sequence). The CDR3 consists of 18 residues. In DNA form, the CDR3 reads TGTGCCAGCAGACCTTTGGTGCGCTCCGCAGGGGCGACCTACGAGCAGTACTTC. This codes for CASRPLVRSAGATYEQYF.

As DNA, the CDR3 is TGCGCCAGCAGCTACCGGACAGGGGAAGAGACCCAGTACTTC. Protein: CASSYRTGEETQYF. The chain couples TRBV5-1 to TRBJ2-5, with 9 bases that match TRBD1. J gave up 3 bases and V 3 bases, and 3 bases lay outside the gene matches. This CDR3 has 14 residues. Germline V gives CDR1 SGHRS, CDR2 YFSETQ.

The rearrangement joins TRBV5-6 to TRBJ2-7; the D gene is possibly TRBD2 (6 bases). There are 16 residues in the CDR3. The germline V gene has CDR1 SGHDT and CDR2 YYEEEE. V was trimmed by 4 bases and J by 2 bases, leaving 19 bases between them. In nucleotides, the CDR3 is TGTGCCAGCAGCCCGCTAGCGAGGAGGACCCCCTACGAGCAGTACTTC. Its translation is CASSPLARRTPYEQYF. The full variable domain, rest sourced from reference TRBV5-6 and TRBJ2-7, is DAGVTQSPTHLIKTRGQQVTLRCSPKSGHDTVSWYQQALGQGPQFIFQYYEEEERQRGNFPDRFSGHQFPNYSSELNVNALLLGDSALYLCASSPLARRTPYEQYFGPGTRLTVT.

This sequence joins TRBV7-9 and TRBJ2-2; D unclear. Trimming stripped 8 bases from V and 4 bases from J, with 14 bases between. The germline V gene has CDR1 SEHNR and CDR2 FQNEAQ (reference sequence). This CDR3 is 14 amino acids long. This chain's CDR3 is CASFSYRFTGELFF. CDR3 DNA sequence: TGTGCCAGCTTCTCTTATAGATTCACCGGGGAGCTGTTTTTT.

The gene calls are TRBV19 and TRBJ2-2, with D perhaps TRBD2 (6 bases). The CDR3 totals 14 residues. Germline assignment: CDR1 LNHDA and CDR2 SQIVND (reference sequence). With 3 bases removed from V and 6 bases from J, the gap between germline ends came to 11 bases. CDR3 residues: CASSMGLGPGELFF. CDR3 nucleotide sequence: TGTGCCAGTAGTATGGGACTTGGGCCCGGGGAGCTGTTTTTT. Filled out from reference TRBV19 and TRBJ2-2, the complete variable domain reads DGGITQSPKYLFRKEGQNVTLSCEQNLNHDAMYWYRQDPGQGLRLIYYSQIVNDFQKGDIAEGYSVSREKKESFPLTVTSAQKNPTAFYLCASSMGLGPGELFFGEGSRLTVL.

The chain has TRBV5-1 and TRBJ2-5; no clear D gene. V shed 7 bases and J shed 4 bases, with 20 bases lying between them. Per the germline V gene, CDR1 is SGHRS and CDR2 is YFSETQ. The CDR3 has 15 residues. The CDR3 spells CASSFAVGSSETQYF. The CDR3 DNA sequence: TGCGCCAGCTCGTTCGCGGTAGGATCCTCAGAGACCCAGTACTTC.

The genes are TRBV28 and TRBJ1-2, with 9 positions matching TRBD1. The CDR3 covers 16 residues. V trimming: 3 bases; J trimming: 8 bases; junction bases outside the gene matches: 13. Germline CDR1 is MDHEN and CDR2 is SYDVKM. This CDR3 is CASSFMGPTGGQGYTF. The CDR3 bases are TGTGCCAGCAGTTTTATGGGCCCGACAGGGGGGCAAGGCTACACCTTC.

The rearrangement joins TRBV11-1 to TRBJ2-3, with 9 bases fitting TRBD2. The trim removed 3 bases at V and 4 bases at J, leaving 8 bases unmatched. The CDR3 spans 16 residues. Germline V CDR1 and CDR2: SGHAT, FQDESV (reference sequence). CDR3 in amino acids: CASSFWRSGGADTQYF. In nucleotides, the CDR3 is TGTGCCAGCAGCTTTTGGCGTAGCGGGGGCGCAGATACGCAGTATTTT.

CDR3 DNA: TGCGCCAGCAGCCGAGCCGACAGGTGGGGGTTCAATGAGCAGTTCTTC. It codes for CASSRADRWGFNEQFF. The chain joins TRBV4-3 to TRBJ2-1; D might be TRBD1 (6 bases). CDR1 is LGHNA and CDR2 is YSLEER in the germline V gene. Trimming left V 4 bases short and J 6 bases short, with 19 bases between. This CDR3 region has 16 residues.

The chain links TRBV4-3 to TRBJ2-1; 8 nucleotides line up with TRBD1. Trimming cost V 4 bases and J 7 bases; bases outside gene matches: 9. This CDR3 region has 15 residues. The V gene's germline CDR1 is LGHNA and CDR2 YSLEER. The DNA of the CDR3 is TGCGCCAGCAGCCGAGACAGGGGCCTTGCGAATGAGCAGTTCTTC. Its translation: CASSRDRGLANEQFF.

This rearrangement joins TRBV7-9 to TRBJ2-1, with unresolved D. CDR1 SEHNR and CDR2 FQNEAQ come from the germline V gene (reference sequence). This CDR3 is built from 13 residues. Trimming shortened V by 5 bases and J by 4 bases, and 9 bases separated the two germline ends. The CDR3 DNA is TGTGCCAGCAGCCTTACAAAATACAATGAGCAGTTCTTC. Protein sequence: CASSLTKYNEQFF.

The chain recombines TRBV7-2 with TRBJ1-2, with D maybe TRBD1 (5 bases). The CDR3 runs 16 residues. Germline CDR1 SGHTA, CDR2 FQGNSA. Trimming shortened V by 4 bases and J by 8 bases, and 23 bases separated the two germline ends. CDR3 sequence reads: CASSYSSGTQSRGYTF. Here the CDR3 DNA reads TGTGCCAGCAGCTATTCTAGCGGGACTCAATCAAGAGGCTACACCTTC.

The chain carries TRBV15 and TRBJ1-5; 8 bases fit TRBD1. The CDR3 spans 17 residues. Germline CDR1 is LNHNV and CDR2 is YYDKDF (reference sequence). With 8 bases clipped from V and 3 bases from J, the junction kept 15 bases outside the gene matches. CDR3 nucleotide sequence: TGTGCCACCGAGGTGGGGGTCGGACAGGGCCTCAATCAGCCCCAGCATTTT. It encodes CATEVGVGQGLNQPQHF.

This clone occurred once. V gene TRBV19 combines with J gene TRBJ2-1, with 8 bases identical to TRBD2. Looked up from germline, CDR1 is LNHDA and CDR2 is SQIVND (reference sequence). Losses at the gene ends were 2 bases for V and 3 bases for J; bases not matched to a gene: 6. This CDR3 is built from 16 residues. CDR3 residues: CASSIISGSHYNEQFF. The CDR3 bases are TGTGCCAGTAGTATAATAAGCGGGAGCCACTACAATGAGCAGTTCTTC.